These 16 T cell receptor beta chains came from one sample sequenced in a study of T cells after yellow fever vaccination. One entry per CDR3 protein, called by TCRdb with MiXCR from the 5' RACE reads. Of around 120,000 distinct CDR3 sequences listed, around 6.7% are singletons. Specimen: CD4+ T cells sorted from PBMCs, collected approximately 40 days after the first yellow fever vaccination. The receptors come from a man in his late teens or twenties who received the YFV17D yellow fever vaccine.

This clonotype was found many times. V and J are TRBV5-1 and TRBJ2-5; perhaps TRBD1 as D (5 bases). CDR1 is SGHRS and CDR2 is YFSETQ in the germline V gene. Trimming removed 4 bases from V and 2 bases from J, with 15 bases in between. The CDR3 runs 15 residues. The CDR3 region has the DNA TGCGCCAGCAGCAGCCCCAGGGCGGCTCAAGAGACCCAGTACTTC. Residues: CASSSPRAAQETQYF.

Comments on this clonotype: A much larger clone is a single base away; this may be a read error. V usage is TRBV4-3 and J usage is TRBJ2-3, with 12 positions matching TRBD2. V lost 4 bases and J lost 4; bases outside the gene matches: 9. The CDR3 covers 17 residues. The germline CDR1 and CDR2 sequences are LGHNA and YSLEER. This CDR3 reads CASSRGSASGGADTQYF. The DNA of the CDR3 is TGCGCCAGCAGCCGCGGGAGCGCTAGCGGGGGGGCAGATACGCAGTATTTT.

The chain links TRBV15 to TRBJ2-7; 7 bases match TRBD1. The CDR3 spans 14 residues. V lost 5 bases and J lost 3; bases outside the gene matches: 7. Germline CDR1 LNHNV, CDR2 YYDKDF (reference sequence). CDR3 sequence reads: CATSRRDSIYEQYF. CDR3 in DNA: TGTGCCACCAGCCGCCGGGACAGCATCTACGAGCAGTACTTC. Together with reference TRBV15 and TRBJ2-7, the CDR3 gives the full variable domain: DAMVIQNPRYQVTQFGKPVTLSCSQTLNHNVMYWYQQKSSQAPKLLFHYYDKDFNNEADTPDNFQSRRPNTSFCFLDIRSPGLGDTAMYLCATSRRDSIYEQYFGPGTRLTVT.

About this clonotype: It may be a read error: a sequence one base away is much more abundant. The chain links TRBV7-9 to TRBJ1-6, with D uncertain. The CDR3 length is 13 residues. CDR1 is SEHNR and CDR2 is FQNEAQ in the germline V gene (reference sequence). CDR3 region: CTSSLDVASPLHF. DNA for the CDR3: TGTACCAGCAGCTTGGACGTAGCTTCACCCCTCCACTTT.

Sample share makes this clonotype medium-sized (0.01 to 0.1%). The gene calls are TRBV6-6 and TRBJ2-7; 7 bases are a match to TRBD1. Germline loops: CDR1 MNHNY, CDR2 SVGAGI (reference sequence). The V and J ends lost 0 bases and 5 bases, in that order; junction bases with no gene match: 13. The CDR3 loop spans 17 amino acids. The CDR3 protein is CASSYSGPQGVYHEQYF. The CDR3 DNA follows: TGTGCCAGCAGTTACTCGGGGCCCCAGGGGGTTTACCACGAGCAGTACTTC.

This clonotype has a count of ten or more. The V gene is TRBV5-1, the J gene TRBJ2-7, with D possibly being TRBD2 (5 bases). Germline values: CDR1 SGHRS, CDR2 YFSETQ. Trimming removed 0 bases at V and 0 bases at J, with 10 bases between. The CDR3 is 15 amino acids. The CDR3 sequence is CASSLVSGSSYEQYF. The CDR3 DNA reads TGCGCCAGCAGCTTGGTTTCTGGGAGCTCCTACGAGCAGTACTTC.

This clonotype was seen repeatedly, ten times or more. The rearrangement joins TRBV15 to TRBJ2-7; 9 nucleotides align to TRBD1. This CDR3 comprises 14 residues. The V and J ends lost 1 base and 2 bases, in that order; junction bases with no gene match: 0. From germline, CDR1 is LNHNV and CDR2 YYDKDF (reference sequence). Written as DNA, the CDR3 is TGTGCCACCAGCAGAGGGGACAGGGCCTACGAGCAGTACTTC. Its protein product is CATSRGDRAYEQYF.

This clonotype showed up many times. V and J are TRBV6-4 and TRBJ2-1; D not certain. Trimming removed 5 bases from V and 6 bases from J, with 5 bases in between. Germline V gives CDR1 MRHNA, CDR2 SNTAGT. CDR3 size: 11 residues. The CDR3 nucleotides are TGTGCCAGCAGTTACTTCAATGAGCAGTTCTTC. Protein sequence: CASSYFNEQFF.

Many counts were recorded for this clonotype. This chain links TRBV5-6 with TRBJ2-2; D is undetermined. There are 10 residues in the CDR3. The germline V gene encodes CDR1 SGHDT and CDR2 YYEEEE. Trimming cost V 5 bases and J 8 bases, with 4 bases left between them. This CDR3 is CASRPGELFF. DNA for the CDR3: TGTGCCAGCAGACCAGGGGAGCTGTTTTTT.

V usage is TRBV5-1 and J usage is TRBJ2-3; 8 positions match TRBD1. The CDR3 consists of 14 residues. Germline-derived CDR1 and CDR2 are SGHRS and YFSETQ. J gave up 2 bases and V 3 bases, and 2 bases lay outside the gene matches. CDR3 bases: TGCGCCAGCAGCTGGGACAGGAACACAGATACGCAGTATTTT. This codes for CASSWDRNTDTQYF.

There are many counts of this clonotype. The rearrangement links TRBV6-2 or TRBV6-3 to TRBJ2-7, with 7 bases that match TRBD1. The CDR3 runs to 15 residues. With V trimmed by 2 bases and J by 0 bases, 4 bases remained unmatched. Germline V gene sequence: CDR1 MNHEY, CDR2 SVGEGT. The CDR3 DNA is TGTGCCAGCAGTTACCAGGGGGAGAGCTCCTACGAGCAGTACTTC. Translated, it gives CASSYQGESSYEQYF.

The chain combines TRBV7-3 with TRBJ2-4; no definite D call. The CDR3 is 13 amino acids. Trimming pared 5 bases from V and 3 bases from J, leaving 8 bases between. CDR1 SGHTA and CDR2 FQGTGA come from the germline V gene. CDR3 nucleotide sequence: TGTGCCAGCAGCGTCAGCGACAAAAACATTCAGTACTTC. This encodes CASSVSDKNIQYF.

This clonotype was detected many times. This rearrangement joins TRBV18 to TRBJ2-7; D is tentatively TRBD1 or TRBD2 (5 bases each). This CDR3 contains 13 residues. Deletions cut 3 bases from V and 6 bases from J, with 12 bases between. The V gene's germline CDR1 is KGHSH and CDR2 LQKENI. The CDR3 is CASSPLSGTEQYV. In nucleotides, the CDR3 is TGTGCCAGCTCACCCCTCTCTGGGACCGAGCAGTACGTC.

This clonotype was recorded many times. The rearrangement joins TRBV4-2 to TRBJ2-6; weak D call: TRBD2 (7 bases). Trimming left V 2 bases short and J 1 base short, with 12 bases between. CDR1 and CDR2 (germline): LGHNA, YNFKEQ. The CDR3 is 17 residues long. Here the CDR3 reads CASSQKRGGSGANVLTF. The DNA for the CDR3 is TGTGCCAGCAGCCAAAAAAGGGGGGGGTCTGGGGCCAACGTCCTGACTTTC.

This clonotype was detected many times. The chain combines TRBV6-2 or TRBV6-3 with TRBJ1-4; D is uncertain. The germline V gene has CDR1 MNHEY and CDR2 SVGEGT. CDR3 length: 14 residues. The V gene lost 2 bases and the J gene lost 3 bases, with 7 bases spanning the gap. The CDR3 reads CASSYRQPNEKLFF. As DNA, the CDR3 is TGTGCCAGCAGTTACCGGCAGCCTAATGAAAAACTGTTTTTT.

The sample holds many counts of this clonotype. The CDR3 is CASSLSGDFFNEQFF. The DNA of the CDR3 is TGTGCCAGCAGCCTAAGCGGGGACTTCTTCAATGAGCAGTTCTTC. This sequence joins TRBV4-2 and TRBJ2-1; TRBD2 aligns across 7 bases. V lost 4 bases to trimming and J lost 6 bases; unmatched junction nucleotides: 9. The CDR3 spans 15 residues. The V gene's germline CDR1 is LGHNA and CDR2 YNFKEQ.